The text below deals with one T cell receptor (beta chain). Its antigen remains unidentified. TCRdb re-called the 5' RACE reads with MiXCR, one entry per CDR3 protein. The table has more than 60,000 distinct CDR3 sequences, roughly 6.6% seen once; the top ten hold roughly 15%. The source of the sample is a study of spatial heterogeneity in lung cancer. As for the study in general: There were consistently more beta-chain sequences detected than alpha-chain sequences. The library had UMIs, and each TCR and UMI pair averaged more than ten raw reads.

Trimming removed 3 bases from V and 2 bases from J, with 10 bases in between. The germline V gene encodes CDR1 KGHDR and CDR2 SFDVKD. The CDR3 totals 15 residues. Study observations and caveats: At resection, ubiquitous expanded tumor TCRs appeared in blood more than at follow-up.

As to time point: sample taken at primary tumor resection. A total of around 72 untreated early-stage non-small cell lung cancer patients served as donors. The starting material was PBMCs, obtained at surgery. V gene TRBV24-1 combines with J gene TRBJ1-5, with no clear D. This TCR was recovered from a female donor with early-stage non-small cell lung cancer. CDR3 protein: CATSDPRAGNQPQHF. The CDR3, as DNA: TGTGCCACCAGTGATCCTAGGGCGGGCAATCAGCCCCAGCATTTT.